This T cell receptor beta chain stems from a study of post-analysis software for immune sequencing data. Sequencing libraries made from TCR beta cDNA carried unique molecular identifiers. TCRdb redid the calling of the PCR reads with MiXCR, one entry per CDR3 protein. The sample yields under 200,000 distinct CDR3 sequences, around 30% seen once. The CDR3 loop spans 13 amino acids. The V and J ends lost 4 bases and 0 bases respectively, with 7 bases between them. Germline loops: CDR1 SNHLY, CDR2 FYNNEI. The study, taken as a whole, reports: There were five TRBV segments more frequent in patients than controls, and TRBV5-6, TRBV5-1 and TRBV20-1 were among them. Significantly lower normalized Chao1 diversity was found in patients with multiple sclerosis relative to controls.

Points on this clonotype: What it binds is unknown.

The sequencing sample was made of blood. The V and J genes are TRBV2 and TRBJ2-7; a weak D match, TRBD1 (6 bases). The TCR sequence derives from a girl younger than 18 with multiple sclerosis. CDR3 amino acids: CASSGDISYEQYF. CDR3 coding DNA: TGTGCCAGCAGTGGGGACATCTCCTACGAGCAGTACTTC.